The 24 T cell receptor beta chains presented below share a single source sample, sequenced in a study of HIV-infected children after antiretroviral therapy interruption. RNA-based 3' RACE libraries used unique molecular identifiers. TCRdb re-called the 3' RACE reads through MiXCR, storing one row per CDR3 protein. The data contain some 41,000 distinct CDR3 sequences, 5% to 8% of them singletons. Indicated treatment: PENTA 11 planned treatment interruption arm or continuous ART arm. Specimen: CD45RA+ CD4+ T cells from PBMCs, pooled from several time points, collected from a donor given antiretroviral therapy, either interrupted or continuous. Described subset: naive CD4+ CD45RA+ CD45RO- T cells. The source is a pool of human donors with HIV.

This clonotype was counted at least ten times. V usage is TRBV9 and J usage is TRBJ2-5; no clear D. V was cut by 0 bases and J by 5 bases, with 8 bases left in between. Germline CDR1 reads SGDLS; CDR2 reads YYNGEE. The CDR3 loop spans 13 amino acids. The CDR3 is CASSVAAGETQYF. Here the CDR3 DNA reads TGTGCCAGCAGCGTAGCCGCCGGGGAGACCCAGTACTTC.

This clonotype occurred many times. In nucleotides, the CDR3 is TGTGCCAGCAGTTACACGACAGGAAGGACTGCTCTTAATCAGCCCCAGCATTTT. This translates into CASSYTTGRTALNQPQHF. The rearrangement uses TRBV6-2 or TRBV6-3 and TRBJ1-5; tentatively, D is TRBD1 (6 bases). Trimming removed 2 bases from V and 4 bases from J, with 21 bases in between. CDR3 length: 18 residues. Germline-derived CDR1 and CDR2 are MNHEY and SVGEGT.

This clonotype was seen repeatedly, ten times or more. CDR3 sequence reads: CSARARGQVLRGTEAFF. For the CDR3, the DNA is TGCAGTGCTAGAGCCCGGGGGCAGGTCCTGAGGGGCACTGAAGCTTTCTTT. The chain has TRBV20-1 and TRBJ1-1; D is possibly TRBD1 (6 bases). This CDR3 spans 17 amino acids. Germline V gene data show CDR1 as DFQATT and CDR2 as SNEGSKA (reference sequence). Trimming cost V 1 base and J 4 bases, with 22 bases left between them.

This clonotype showed up many times. This chain uses TRBV5-8 with TRBJ1-5; unclear D gene. This CDR3 has 14 amino acids. V was pared by 0 bases and J by 6 bases, with 10 bases between. In germline, CDR1 is SGHTS, CDR2 YDEGEE. The CDR3 region is CASSLAPTSQPQHF. The CDR3 nucleotides read TGTGCCAGCAGCTTGGCCCCGACCAGTCAGCCCCAGCATTTT.

The chain uses TRBV28 and TRBJ1-5; TRBD1 might be the D (6 bases). The CDR3 spans 15 residues. Germline assignment: CDR1 MDHEN and CDR2 SYDVKM. V lost 7 bases and J 0 bases, leaving 13 bases between the germline ends. The CDR3 sequence is CASTLGTLSNQPQHF. CDR3 in DNA: TGTGCCAGCACCCTCGGGACACTTAGCAATCAGCCCCAGCATTTT.

J is TRBJ2-3 and V is TRBV27; 8 positions agree with TRBD1. Germline CDR1 is MNHEY and CDR2 is SMNVEV (reference sequence). This CDR3 region has 15 residues. Trimming at V came to 2 bases and at J to 5 bases, leaving 6 bases not matched to a gene. The CDR3 nucleotides read TGTGCCAGCAGTTTAACGAGACAGGGGATAGATACGCAGTATTTT. It encodes CASSLTRQGIDTQYF.

This clonotype was recorded at least ten times. V is TRBV29-1 and J is TRBJ1-3, with D maybe TRBD1 (5 bases). Germline V lookup: CDR1 SQVTM, CDR2 ANQGSEA. The CDR3 sequence is 13 residues long. V gave up 3 bases and J gave up 4 bases, with 10 bases separating them. CDR3 in amino acids: CSVEAGSGNTIYF. CDR3 coding DNA: TGCAGCGTTGAGGCAGGGTCCGGAAACACCATATATTTT.

This clonotype was recorded many times. V is TRBV4-1 and J is TRBJ2-5, with D hard to call. CDR3 size: 15 residues. The V end lost 3 bases, the J end lost 4 bases, and 15 bases lay between the germline ends. CDR1 and CDR2 from the germline V gene are MGHRA and YSYEKL. The CDR3 region is CASSQPMWVRETQYF. The DNA for the CDR3 is TGCGCCAGCAGCCAGCCTATGTGGGTACGAGAGACCCAGTACTTC.

The gene calls are TRBV27 and TRBJ1-1; 7 bases line up with TRBD1. The CDR3 is made up of 15 amino acids. The J segment lost 2 bases and the V segment lost 6 bases, leaving 9 bases of the junction unmatched. Germline lookup yields CDR1 MNHEY and CDR2 SMNVEV (reference sequence). The chain's CDR3 is CASSPGTEINTEAFF. CDR3 coding DNA: TGTGCCAGCAGCCCTGGGACAGAAATTAACACTGAAGCTTTCTTT.

This clonotype was detected many times. The rearrangement uses TRBV24-1 and TRBJ2-5; D tentatively reads TRBD1 or TRBD2 (5 bases each). Germline-derived CDR1 and CDR2 are KGHDR and SFDVKD. The V gene lost 2 bases and the J gene lost 1 base, with 13 bases spanning the gap. The CDR3 is made up of 16 amino acids. CDR3 loop: CATSDSGPGPQETQYF. The DNA of the CDR3 is TGTGCCACCAGTGATTCCGGACCGGGACCCCAAGAGACCCAGTACTTC.

This clonotype was counted at least ten times. The rearrangement links TRBV5-1 to TRBJ2-2; D perhaps matches TRBD2 (6 bases). This CDR3 has 16 amino acids. Trimming cost V 0 bases and J 1 base, with 10 bases left between them. Germline CDR1 SGHRS, CDR2 YFSETQ. The CDR3: CASSLGDLMNTGELFF. CDR3 bases: TGCGCCAGCAGCTTGGGGGACTTAATGAACACCGGGGAGCTGTTTTTT.

This sequence joins TRBV12-3 or TRBV12-4 and TRBJ2-7, with a tentative D call TRBD2 (5 bases). V was cut by 1 base and J by 4 bases, with 11 bases left in between. CDR3 length: 14 amino acids. CDR3 amino acids: CASSLGELGYEQYF. DNA of the CDR3: TGTGCCAGCAGTTTAGGGGAGCTAGGTTACGAGCAGTACTTC.

This clonotype was seen ten or more times. The chain uses TRBV5-1 and TRBJ2-7, with D tentatively TRBD1 or TRBD2 (5 bases each). The V end was cut by 0 bases, the J end by 4 bases, with 11 bases between. Germline CDR1 SGHRS, CDR2 YFSETQ. The CDR3 contains 14 residues. The CDR3 is CASSLAGTEYEQYF. The CDR3 DNA follows: TGCGCCAGCAGCTTGGCCGGGACGGAGTACGAGCAGTACTTC.

This clonotype has at least ten counts. The CDR3 region has the DNA TGTGCCAGCTCACCAACCGGGGGCGCCTCGAACACTGAAGCTTTCTTT. Its protein is CASSPTGGASNTEAFF. This sequence joins TRBV18 and TRBJ1-1, with D possibly TRBD1 on 6 matching bases. CDR3 length equals 16 residues. Germline lookup yields CDR1 KGHSH and CDR2 LQKENI. V shed 2 bases and J shed 1 base, with 14 bases lying between them.

By share, this clonotype counts as medium-sized. One end of the junction is discordant with germline, which a read error may explain. The chain is built from TRBV19 and TRBJ2-5; D unresolved. CDR3 size: 13 residues. CDR1 and CDR2 (germline): LNHDA, SQIVND (reference sequence). The DNA of the CDR3 is TGTGCCAGCAACAACTGGGATCAAGACACCCAGTACTTT. It encodes CASNNWDQDTQYF.

This clonotype was seen repeatedly, ten times or more. The gene calls are TRBV12-3 or TRBV12-4 and TRBJ1-1; no firm D call. The CDR3 is 11 amino acids. V was shortened by 5 bases and J by 4 bases, with 5 bases between the two germline ends. The CDR3 here is CASSLITEAFF. The CDR3 DNA reads TGTGCCAGCAGTCTCATCACTGAAGCTTTCTTT.

This clonotype was counted many times. The chain couples TRBV11-2 to TRBJ2-4; 12 nucleotides line up with TRBD2. The V and J ends lost 3 bases and 5 bases, in that order; junction bases with no gene match: 5. The V gene's germline CDR1 is SGHAT and CDR2 FQNNGV. The CDR3 totals 16 residues. CDR3 coding DNA: TGTGCCAGCAGCTTTCCTAGCGGGAGGGCCCAAAACATTCAGTACTTC. It translates to CASSFPSGRAQNIQYF.

The chain uses TRBV20-1 and TRBJ2-7; D tentatively reads TRBD1 or TRBD2 (7 bases each). This CDR3 contains 15 residues. V lost 5 bases and J 2 bases, leaving 19 bases between the germline ends. The germline V gene encodes CDR1 DFQATT and CDR2 SNEGSKA (reference sequence). In DNA form, the CDR3 reads TGCAGTGCTCCAGAGGGAGGGACAGATCCCTACGAGCAGTACTTC. This sequence encodes CSAPEGGTDPYEQYF.

This clonotype was recorded at least ten times. The CDR3 nucleotides are TGCGCCACAGGGAAAAAAAGGACACCGAACACCGGGGAGCTGTTTTTT. Amino acid sequence: CATGKKRTPNTGELFF. The genes are TRBV23-1 and TRBJ2-2; perhaps TRBD1 as D (5 bases). TRBV23-1 is classed as an ORF, of uncertain function. The CDR3 is 16 amino acids. Deletions cut 10 bases from V and 0 bases from J, with 18 bases between.

This clonotype came up many times. The V and J genes are TRBV11-2 and TRBJ2-7; D is perhaps TRBD2 (5 bases). V lost 6 bases and J lost 2, with 14 bases in between. The CDR3 length is 14 residues. CDR1 SGHAT and CDR2 FQNNGV come from the germline V gene. CDR3 amino acids: CASRSLAATYEQYF. In nucleotides, the CDR3 is TGTGCCAGCAGGTCCCTAGCAGCGACCTACGAGCAGTACTTC.

This clonotype has just a few counts. The chain links TRBV7-2 to TRBJ1-5; unclear D gene. Germline-derived CDR1 and CDR2 are SGHTA and FQGNSA. This CDR3 contains 14 residues. Trimming shortened V by 1 base and J by 4 bases, and 8 bases separated the two germline ends. In DNA form, the CDR3 reads TGTACCAGCAGCTTAGGGGGTAAGAATCAGCCCCAGCATTTT. Residues: CTSSLGGKNQPQHF.

This clonotype was observed at least ten times. The genes are TRBV4-1 and TRBJ2-5; tentatively, D is TRBD1 or TRBD2 (5 bases each). Trimming took 0 bases from V and 2 from J, leaving 13 bases between them. The CDR3 loop spans 16 amino acids. CDR1 is MGHRA, CDR2 YSYEKL, per germline. CDR3 amino acids: CASSQDPHGAQETQYF. The CDR3 bases are TGCGCCAGCAGCCAAGATCCCCACGGGGCTCAAGAGACCCAGTACTTC.

This clonotype was detected ten times or more. The V and J genes are TRBV5-1 and TRBJ2-7; 8 bases fit TRBD2. The CDR3 is 15 residues long. Germline V gene sequence: CDR1 SGHRS, CDR2 YFSETQ. J gave up 4 bases and V 3 bases, and 9 bases lay outside the gene matches. The CDR3 here is CASSSGRSGSYEQYF. The CDR3 DNA sequence: TGCGCCAGCAGCTCCGGTAGGAGCGGGAGTTACGAGCAGTACTTC.

Many counts were recorded for this clonotype. The rearrangement uses TRBV19 and TRBJ1-6; D is unclear. Trimming pared 3 bases from V and 8 bases from J, leaving 11 bases between. The CDR3 contains 14 residues. CDR1 LNHDA and CDR2 SQIVND come from the germline V gene (reference sequence). CDR3 sequence reads: CASSITLTHSPLHF. In DNA, the CDR3 is TGTGCCAGTAGTATCACCTTGACGCATTCACCCCTCCACTTT.